The entry below gives a single TCR beta chain sequence along with its context. Its antigen remains unknown. The sample's time point: week 47, end of study. With topical imiquimod, each dose of the vaccine consisted of 300 ug of mutant IDH1 20-mer peptide. This entry comes from a study of a mutant IDH1 vaccine in newly diagnosed glioma. This CDR3 is 13 amino acids long. The ends were cut back, 1 base at V and 1 base at J, with 5 bases in the middle. Germline lookup yields CDR1 MDHEN and CDR2 SYDVKM. Generated by immunoSEQ multiplex PCR, the TCRdb table keeps only in-frame clones and is missing some. Found here are some 38,000 clones, roughly 71% of them singletons; the top ten hold 7.5% to 10%.

The sequences come from PBMCs, collected from a glioma patient whose treatment included an IDH1 peptide vaccine. The chain combines TRBV28 with TRBJ2-7; D ambiguous. This TCR was sampled from a man aged 40-49 years with glioma. CDR3: CASSLYGSYEQYF. DNA for the CDR3: TGTGCCAGCAGTTTATACGGTTCCTACGAGCAGTACTTC.